This T cell receptor (beta chain) derives from a study of shared clonotypes between healthy human individuals. Clones were read by immunoSEQ multiplex PCR, and TCRdb kept only the in-frame ones, dropping some. Among some 1.5 million clones listed, around 97% were seen once. In the case of this clone: The antigen remains undetermined.

Germline V gene data show CDR1 as LGHNA and CDR2 as YNFKEQ. Trimming cost V 4 bases and J 3 bases; bases outside gene matches: 2. This CDR3 is built from 13 residues. Whole-study findings and limits: Sharing across four donors was highest in naive CD4 (around 5%) and lowest in memory CD8 (around 0.4%).

The chain carries TRBV4-2 and TRBJ2-7, with 8 bases fitting TRBD1. The sequenced sample was naive CD4+ T cells sorted from blood. Regarding subset: CD45RA+ positively selected. The clonotype comes from a man aged 30-40 years in good health. The CDR3 sequence is CASSLDRVYEQYF. The CDR3 nucleotides read TGTGCCAGCAGCCTGGACAGGGTCTACGAGCAGTACTTC.